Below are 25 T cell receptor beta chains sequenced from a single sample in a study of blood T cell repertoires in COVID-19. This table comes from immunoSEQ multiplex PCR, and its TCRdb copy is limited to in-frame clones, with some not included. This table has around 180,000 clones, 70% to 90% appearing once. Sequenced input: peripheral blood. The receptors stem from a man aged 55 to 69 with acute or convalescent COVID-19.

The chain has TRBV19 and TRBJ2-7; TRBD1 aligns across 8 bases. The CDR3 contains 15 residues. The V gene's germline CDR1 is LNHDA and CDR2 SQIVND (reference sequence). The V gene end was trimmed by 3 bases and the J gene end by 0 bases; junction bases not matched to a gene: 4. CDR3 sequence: CASSIVTGVSYEQYF. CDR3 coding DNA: TGTGCCAGTAGTATCGTGACAGGGGTCTCCTACGAGCAGTACTTC.

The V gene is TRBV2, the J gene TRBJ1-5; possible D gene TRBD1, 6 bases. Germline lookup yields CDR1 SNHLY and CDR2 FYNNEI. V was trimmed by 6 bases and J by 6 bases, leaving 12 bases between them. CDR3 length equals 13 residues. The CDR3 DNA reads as TGTGCCAGCAGGGATAGACAGGTTCAGCCCCAGCATTTT. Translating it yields CASRDRQVQPQHF. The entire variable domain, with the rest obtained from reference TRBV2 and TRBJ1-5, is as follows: EPEVTQTPSHQVTQMGQEVILRCVPISNHLYFYWYRQILGQKVEFLVSFYNNEISEKSEIFDDQFSVERPDGSNFTLKIRSTKLEDSAMYFCASRDRQVQPQHFGDGTRLSIL.

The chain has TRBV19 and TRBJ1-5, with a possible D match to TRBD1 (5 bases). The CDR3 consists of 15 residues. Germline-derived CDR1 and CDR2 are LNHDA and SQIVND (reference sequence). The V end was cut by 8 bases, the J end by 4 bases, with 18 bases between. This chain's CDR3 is CASARGAGWNQPQHF. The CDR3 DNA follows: TGTGCCAGTGCGCGAGGGGCGGGGTGGAATCAGCCCCAGCATTTT.

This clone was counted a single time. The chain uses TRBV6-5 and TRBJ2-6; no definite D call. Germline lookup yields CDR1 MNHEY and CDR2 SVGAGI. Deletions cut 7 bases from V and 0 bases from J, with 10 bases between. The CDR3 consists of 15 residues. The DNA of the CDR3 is TGTGCCAGCACTTTCAGGTCCTCTGGGGCCAACGTCCTGACTTTC. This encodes CASTFRSSGANVLTF.

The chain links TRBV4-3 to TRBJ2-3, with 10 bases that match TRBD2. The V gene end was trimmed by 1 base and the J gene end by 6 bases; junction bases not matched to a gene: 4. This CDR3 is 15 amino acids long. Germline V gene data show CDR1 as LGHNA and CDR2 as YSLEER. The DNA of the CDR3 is TGCGCCAGCAGCCAAGGGCTAGCGGGAGTTGATACGCAGTATTTT. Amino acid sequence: CASSQGLAGVDTQYF.

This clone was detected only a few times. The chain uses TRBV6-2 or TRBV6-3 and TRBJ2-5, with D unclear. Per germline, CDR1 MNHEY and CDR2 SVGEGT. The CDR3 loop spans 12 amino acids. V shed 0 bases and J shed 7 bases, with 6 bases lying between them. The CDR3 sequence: CASSYSRTTQYF. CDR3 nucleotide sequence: TGTGCCAGCAGTTACTCGCGAACGACCCAGTACTTC.

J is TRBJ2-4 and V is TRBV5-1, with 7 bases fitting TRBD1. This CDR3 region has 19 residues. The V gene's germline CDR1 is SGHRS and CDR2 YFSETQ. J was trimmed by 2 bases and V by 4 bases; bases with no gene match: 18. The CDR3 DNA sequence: TGCGCCAGCAGCCTGACGCCATCCCAATCGGGACAGACCAAAAACATTCAGTACTTC. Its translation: CASSLTPSQSGQTKNIQYF.

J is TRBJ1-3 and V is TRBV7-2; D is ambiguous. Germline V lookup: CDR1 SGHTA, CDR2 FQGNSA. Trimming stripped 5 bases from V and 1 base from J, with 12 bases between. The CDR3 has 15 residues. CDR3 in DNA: TGTGCCAGCAGCCAGAGACCCGGGTCTGGAAACACCATATATTTT. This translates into CASSQRPGSGNTIYF.

Here the CDR3 DNA reads TGTGCCAGCAGTATTAGCAGGGCTAGCAATCAGCCCCAGCATTTT. This codes for CASSISRASNQPQHF. The chain couples TRBV6-5 to TRBJ1-5; D is perhaps TRBD1 (5 bases). The V gene lost 5 bases and the J gene lost 0 bases, with 11 bases spanning the gap. The CDR3 contains 15 residues. Germline V gene lookup returns CDR1 MNHEY and CDR2 SVGAGI.

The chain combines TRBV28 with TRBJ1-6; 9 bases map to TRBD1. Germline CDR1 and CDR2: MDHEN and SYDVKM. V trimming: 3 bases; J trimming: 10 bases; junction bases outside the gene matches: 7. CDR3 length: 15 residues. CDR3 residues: CASSFGTGPTSPLHF. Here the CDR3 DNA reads TGTGCCAGCAGTTTCGGGACAGGGCCAACATCACCCCTCCACTTT. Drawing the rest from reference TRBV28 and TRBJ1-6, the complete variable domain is DVKVTQSSRYLVKRTGEKVFLECVQDMDHENMFWYRQDPGLGLRLIYFSYDVKMKEKGDIPEGYSVSREKKERFSLILESASTNQTSMYLCASSFGTGPTSPLHFGNGTRLTVT.

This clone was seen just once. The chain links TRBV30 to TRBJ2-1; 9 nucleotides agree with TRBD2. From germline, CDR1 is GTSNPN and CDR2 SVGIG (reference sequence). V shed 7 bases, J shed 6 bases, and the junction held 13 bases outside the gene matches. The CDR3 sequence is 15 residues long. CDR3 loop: CAFSRLGLASNEQFF. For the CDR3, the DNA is TGTGCCTTTTCACGGCTGGGACTAGCTTCCAATGAGCAGTTCTTC.

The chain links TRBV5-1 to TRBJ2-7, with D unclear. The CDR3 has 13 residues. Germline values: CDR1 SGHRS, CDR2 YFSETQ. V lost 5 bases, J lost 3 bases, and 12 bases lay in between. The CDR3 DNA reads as TGCGCCAGCAGTCAACCGACGGGCTACGAGCAGTACTTC. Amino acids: CASSQPTGYEQYF.

In nucleotides, the CDR3 is TGTGCCAGCAGTTACTCAGGGGACTATGGCTACACCTTC. Translated, it gives CASSYSGDYGYTF. J is TRBJ1-2 and V is TRBV6-5; TRBD1 might be the D (5 bases). V gave up 0 bases and J gave up 3 bases, with 5 bases separating them. The CDR3 has 13 amino acids. The germline V gene has CDR1 MNHEY and CDR2 SVGAGI.

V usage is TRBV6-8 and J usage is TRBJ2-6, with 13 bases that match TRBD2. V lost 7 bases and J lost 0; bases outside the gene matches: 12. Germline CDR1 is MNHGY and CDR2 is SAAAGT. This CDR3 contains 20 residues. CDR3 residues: CASIHLTRTSGSSGANVLTF. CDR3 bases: TGTGCCAGCATCCACCTGACTAGGACTAGCGGGAGCTCTGGGGCCAACGTCCTGACTTTC.

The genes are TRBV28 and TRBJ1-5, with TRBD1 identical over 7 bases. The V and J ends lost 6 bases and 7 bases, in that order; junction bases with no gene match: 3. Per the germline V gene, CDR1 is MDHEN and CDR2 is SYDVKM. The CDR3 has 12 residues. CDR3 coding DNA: TGTGCCAGCAGCCGACAGGGACAGCCCCAGCATTTT. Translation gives CASSRQGQPQHF.

This CDR3 reads CASISDKNYGYTF. DNA of the CDR3: TGTGCCAGCATCTCGGACAAGAACTATGGCTACACCTTC. V is TRBV6-5 and J is TRBJ1-2; perhaps TRBD1 as D (5 bases). The V end lost 7 bases, the J end lost 2 bases, and 11 bases lay between the germline ends. This CDR3 has 13 amino acids. Germline V CDR1 and CDR2: MNHEY, SVGAGI.

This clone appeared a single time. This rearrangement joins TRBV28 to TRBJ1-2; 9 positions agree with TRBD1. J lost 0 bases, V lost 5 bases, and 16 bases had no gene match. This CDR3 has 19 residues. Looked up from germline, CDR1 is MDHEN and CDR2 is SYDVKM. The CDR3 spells CASSRDPGQGRDTNYGYTF. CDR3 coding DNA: TGTGCCAGCAGTAGAGACCCGGGACAGGGCCGGGATACTAACTATGGCTACACCTTC.

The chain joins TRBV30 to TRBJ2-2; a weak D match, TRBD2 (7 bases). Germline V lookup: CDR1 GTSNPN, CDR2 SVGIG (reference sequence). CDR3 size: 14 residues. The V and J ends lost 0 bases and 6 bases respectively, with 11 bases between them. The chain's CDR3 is CAWSVKGGAGELFF. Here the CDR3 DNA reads TGTGCCTGGAGTGTGAAGGGGGGGGCCGGGGAGCTGTTTTTT.

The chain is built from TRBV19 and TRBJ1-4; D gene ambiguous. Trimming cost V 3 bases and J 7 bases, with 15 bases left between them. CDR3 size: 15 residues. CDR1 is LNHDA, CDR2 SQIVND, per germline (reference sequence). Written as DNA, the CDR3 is TGTGCCAGTAGTATTTCCGGGTACACTGGTGAAAAACTGTTTTTT. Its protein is CASSISGYTGEKLFF.

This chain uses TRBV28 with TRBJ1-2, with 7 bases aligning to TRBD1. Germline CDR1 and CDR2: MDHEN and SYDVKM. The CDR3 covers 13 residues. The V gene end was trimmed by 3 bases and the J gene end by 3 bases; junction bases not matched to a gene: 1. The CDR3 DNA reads TGTGCCAGCAGTTTGGGACAGCACTATGGCTACACCTTC. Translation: CASSLGQHYGYTF.

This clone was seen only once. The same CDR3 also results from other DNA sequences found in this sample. CDR3 DNA: TGTGCCAGCAGTGAAGCCGGACGGGGAACTGAAGCTTTCTTT. Amino acids: CASSEAGRGTEAFF. This sequence joins TRBV6-1 and TRBJ1-1; D is ambiguous. This CDR3 is 14 amino acids long. Germline V CDR1 and CDR2: MNHNS, SASEGT. V lost 0 bases and J lost 5, with 10 bases in between.

The CDR3, as DNA: TGTGCCAGCAGTGAAGAGCGGGTAAGAGTTGCCGAGCAGTACTTC. Residues: CASSEERVRVAEQYF. The chain links TRBV2 to TRBJ2-7, with TRBD2 as a possible D gene (6 bases). Germline V gene data show CDR1 as SNHLY and CDR2 as FYNNEI. CDR3 length equals 15 residues. Deletions cut 1 base from V and 6 bases from J, with 16 bases between. Full variable domain (remainder filled in from reference TRBV2 and TRBJ2-7): EPEVTQTPSHQVTQMGQEVILRCVPISNHLYFYWYRQILGQKVEFLVSFYNNEISEKSEIFDDQFSVERPDGSNFTLKIRSTKLEDSAMYFCASSEERVRVAEQYFGPGTRLTVT.

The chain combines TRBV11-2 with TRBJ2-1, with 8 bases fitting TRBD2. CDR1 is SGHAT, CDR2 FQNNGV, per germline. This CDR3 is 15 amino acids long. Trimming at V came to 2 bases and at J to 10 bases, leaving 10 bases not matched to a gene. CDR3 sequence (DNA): TGTGCCAGCAGCTTATCCAGCGGGAGTTTTGTGGAGCAGTTCTTC. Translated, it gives CASSLSSGSFVEQFF.

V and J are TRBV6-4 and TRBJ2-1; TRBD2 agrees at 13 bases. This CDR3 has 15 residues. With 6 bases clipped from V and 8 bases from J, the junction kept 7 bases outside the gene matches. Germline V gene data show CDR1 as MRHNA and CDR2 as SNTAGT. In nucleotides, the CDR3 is TGTGCCAGCAGCCCACTAGCGGGAGGGCTAGATGAGCAGTTCTTC. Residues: CASSPLAGGLDEQFF.

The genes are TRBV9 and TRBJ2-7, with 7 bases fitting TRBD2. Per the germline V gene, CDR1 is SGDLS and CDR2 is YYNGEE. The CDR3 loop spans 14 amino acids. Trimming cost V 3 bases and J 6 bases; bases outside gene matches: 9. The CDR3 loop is CASSGVAGSLEQYF. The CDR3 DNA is TGTGCCAGCAGCGGGGTAGCGGGCTCCCTCGAGCAGTACTTC. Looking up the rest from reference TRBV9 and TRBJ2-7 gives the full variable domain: DSGVTQTPKHLITATGQRVTLRCSPRSGDLSVYWYQQSLDQGLQFLIQYYNGEERAKGNILERFSAQQFPDLHSELNLSSLELGDSALYFCASSGVAGSLEQYFGPGTRLTVT.